This TCR beta chain was sequenced in a study of cytomegalovirus exposure and HLA in healthy donors. Notes on the study in general: CMV serostatus was the sole immune exposure information available. Productive rates of about 87% or about 30% were seen for most TCR beta V segments in an earlier analysis. Rarity held for most TCR sequences, but there were some public TCRs that occurred in many donors.

V lost 2 bases and J lost 4; bases outside the gene matches: 11. Per germline, CDR1 GTSNPN and CDR2 SVGIG (reference sequence). This CDR3 region has 16 residues. Both 60 Vbeta primers and 13 Jbeta primers went into the PCR. As handled by the study authors: A later analysis counted around 74 million unique TCR beta chains, some 12 million shared. Clones were read by immunoSEQ multiplex PCR, and TCRdb kept only the in-frame ones, dropping some. V and J calls and clone size are as listed in that table; D and trimming were resolved from the DNA. The sample shows 140,000 or so clones, 70% to 80% of them seen only once. As regards this clone: Its antigen is currently unknown.

The specimen sequenced was PBMCs. The source is a woman in her late teens or twenties in good health and CMV-seropositive. This chain links TRBV30 with TRBJ2-1, with TRBD1 identical over 7 bases. In DNA, the CDR3 is TGTGCCTGGAGTCTCGCCCCAGGGGGAAGATACAATGAGCAGTTCTTC. Translating gives CAWSLAPGGRYNEQFF.